This T cell receptor beta chain was sequenced for a study of blood T cell repertoires in COVID-19. Across the whole study: Spain, Italy and the United States supplied samples that represented acute and convalescent COVID-19.

In germline, CDR1 is KGHSH, CDR2 LQKENI. J was trimmed by 4 bases and V by 0 bases; bases with no gene match: 5. The CDR3 covers 15 residues. Authors' processing steps: Amplification of reference gene primers provided the estimated nucleated cell counts. Only in-frame clones appear in the TCRdb table, and some are missing; sequencing was by immunoSEQ multiplex PCR. V, J and clone size are taken as reported in that table, and D and trimming were inferred from the DNA itself. The sample lists about 260,000 clones; about 87% were seen once. The J gene is TRBJ1-2, the V gene TRBV18, with 7 bases aligning to TRBD1. The material sequenced was peripheral blood. The sequence was collected from a woman in her thirties or forties who had recovered from COVID-19. The CDR3: CASSPPSQGGYGYTF. DNA of the CDR3: TGTGCCAGCTCACCACCGAGCCAGGGGGGCTATGGCTACACCTTC.